This T cell receptor beta chain was identified during a study of cytomegalovirus exposure and HLA in healthy donors. The overall study: The roughly 670 first-cohort repertoires shared a platform with the approximately 120 validation repertoires, as reported in a later analysis. Study-wide results and limits: The study flagged roughly 150 TCR beta chains as cytomegalovirus-associated. The tendency of first-cohort TCR clusters to co-occur in the 120 validation repertoires was the finding of a later analysis.

This clone showed up just a few times. Antigen unknown. The identical CDR3 is also encoded by other nucleotide sequences in the sample. Produced via immunoSEQ multiplex PCR; TCRdb's table is partial and in-frame only. This table has around 180,000 clones, roughly 82% appearing once. CDR1 is KGHSH, CDR2 LQKENI, per germline. This CDR3 is 14 amino acids long. Unmatched junction bases numbered 5, after V lost 2 bases and J lost 5 bases. The sample comprised PBMCs. The rearrangement links TRBV18 to TRBJ2-7; the match to TRBD2 covers 8 bases. This TCR was sampled from a man in his late teens or twenties in good health and CMV-seropositive. CDR3 coding DNA: TGTGCCAGCTCACCAGGACTAGCTGGGGACGAGCAGTACTTC. It yields the protein CASSPGLAGDEQYF.